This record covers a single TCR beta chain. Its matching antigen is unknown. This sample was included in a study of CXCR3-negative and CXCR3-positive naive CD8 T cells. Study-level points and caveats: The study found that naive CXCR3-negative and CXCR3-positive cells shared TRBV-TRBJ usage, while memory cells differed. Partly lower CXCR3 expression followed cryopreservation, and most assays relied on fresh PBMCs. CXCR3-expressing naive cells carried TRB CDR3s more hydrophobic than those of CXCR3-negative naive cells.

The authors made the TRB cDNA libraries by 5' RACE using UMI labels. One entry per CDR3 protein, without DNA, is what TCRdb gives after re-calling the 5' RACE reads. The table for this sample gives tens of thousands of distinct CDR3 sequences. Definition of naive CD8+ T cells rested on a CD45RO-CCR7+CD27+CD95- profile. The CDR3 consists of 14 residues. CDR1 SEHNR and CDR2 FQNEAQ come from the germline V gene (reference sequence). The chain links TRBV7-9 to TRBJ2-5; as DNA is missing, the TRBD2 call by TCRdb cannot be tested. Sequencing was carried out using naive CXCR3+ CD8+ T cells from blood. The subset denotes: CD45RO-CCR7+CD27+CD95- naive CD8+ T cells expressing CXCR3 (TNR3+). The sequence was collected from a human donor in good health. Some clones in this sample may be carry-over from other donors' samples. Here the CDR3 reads CASSSTLSGETQYF.